The clone carrying this TCR beta chain came up a few times. Its specificity is not known. Other DNA variants within this sample encode the same CDR3. The data derive from a study of shared clonotypes between healthy human individuals. Donors were Caucasian adults residing in Nashville, Tennessee, USA. The protocol was immunoSEQ multiplex PCR, while the TCRdb copy is restricted to in-frame clones and leaves out a portion. The data contain 1 million to 1.3 million clones, about 80% of them singletons. Germline V gene lookup returns CDR1 SGHDT and CDR2 YYEEEE. This CDR3 is 14 amino acids long. The V and J ends lost 0 bases and 1 base respectively, with 7 bases between them. Overall study results and limits: Rarefaction exposed incomplete sorted-subset sequencing despite large depth. Clonotype sharing among donors was expected to depend on sequencing depth.

The receptor was derived from a man younger than 35 in good health. Some clones in this sample may be carry-over from other donors' samples. The rearrangement joins TRBV5-6 to TRBJ1-1, with D perhaps TRBD1 (6 bases). The sequenced sample was memory CD4+ T cells from PBMCs. The subset: CD45RA-negative fraction. The CDR3 protein is CASSLARGNTEAFF. In nucleotides, the CDR3 is TGTGCCAGCAGCTTGGCCAGGGGGAACACTGAAGCTTTCTTT.